This entry describes one T cell receptor (beta chain). What it recognizes is unknown. Enrolled ophthalmopathy patients presented with a Clinical Activity Score of at least 3, a NOSPECS grade of at least 4, and disease duration under 3 months. Reasons for excluding patients were uncontrolled infection, other autoimmune disease, pregnancy or lactation. This record comes from a study of T cells in Graves' hyperthyroidism and ophthalmopathy. Whole-study context: Prior to any treatment, at the point of initial diagnosis, peripheral blood was collected.

Study conclusions and caveats: The majority of expanded thyroid clonotypes above 0.001 also appeared in blood.

The V gene's germline CDR1 is MNHNS and CDR2 SASEGT. Trimming stripped 7 bases from V and 0 bases from J, with 10 bases between. The CDR3 has 14 amino acids. RNA transcripts gave rise to amplified TCR beta CDR3 regions. TCR CDR3 regions were first amplified by RT-PCR with HTBI primers. TCRdb passed the multiplex PCR reads through MiXCR, listing each CDR3 protein once. The data show some 570,000 distinct CDR3 sequences, about a sixth seen once. Sequenced material: blood. This TCR derives from a woman aged 18 to 35 with Graves' ophthalmopathy. The chain combines TRBV6-1 with TRBJ1-3; D is unclear. CDR3 in amino acids: CASTRGGSGNTIYF. The CDR3 DNA sequence: TGTGCCAGCACCCGAGGAGGCTCTGGAAACACCATATATTTT.